Shown below are 21 T cell receptor beta chains from a single sample sequenced in a study of T cell responses to AZD1222 COVID-19 vaccine. Produced via immunoSEQ multiplex PCR; TCRdb's table is partial and in-frame only. Among 180,000 or so clones listed, approximately 92% were seen once. The sequencing here drew on peripheral blood, taken on day 0 of AZD1222 vaccination. Source of these receptors: an adult in good health.

The chain recombines TRBV21-1 with TRBJ2-7. TRBV21-1 is recorded as a pseudogene. This CDR3 has 19 residues. The CDR3 sequence is CASRRQDLTAESLVYEQYF. CDR3 in DNA: TGTGCCAGCAGACGACAAGACCTAACCGCTGAATCGCTAGTCTACGAGCAGTACTTC.

The V and J genes are TRBV15 and TRBJ1-5, with TRBD1 matching over 9 bases. The germline gives CDR1 LNHNV, CDR2 YYDKDF (reference sequence). The CDR3 spans 15 residues. The V and J ends lost 5 bases and 2 bases, in that order; junction bases with no gene match: 4. CDR3 in amino acids: CATSGGQGGNQPQHF. CDR3 DNA: TGTGCCACCAGCGGGGGACAGGGTGGCAATCAGCCCCAGCATTTT.

A single count supports this clone. V gene TRBV5-1 combines with J gene TRBJ1-6, with D unclear. Between the trimmed V and J ends, which lost 3 bases and 5 bases, there was a span of 9 bases. Germline assignment: CDR1 SGHRS and CDR2 YFSETQ. The length of the CDR3 is 14 residues. CDR3 residues: CASSYADDNSPLHF. The CDR3 DNA is TGCGCCAGCAGCTACGCGGACGATAATTCACCCCTCCACTTT.

The genes are TRBV15 and TRBJ2-3, with D uncertain. The CDR3 spans 15 residues. The germline V gene encodes CDR1 LNHNV and CDR2 YYDKDF (reference sequence). Trimming removed 0 bases at V and 3 bases at J, with 10 bases between. The CDR3 nucleotides are TGTGCCACCAGCAGAGAGCGGCCGGAGACAGATACGCAGTATTTT. Amino acids: CATSRERPETDTQYF.

V is TRBV6-1 and J is TRBJ2-3; perhaps TRBD2 as D (5 bases). Germline V lookup: CDR1 MNHNS, CDR2 SASEGT. Deletions cut 4 bases from V and 3 bases from J, with 26 bases between. The CDR3 has 19 residues. This chain's CDR3 is CASSAIPRVRGGSTDTQYF. The CDR3 DNA sequence: TGTGCCAGCAGTGCGATCCCTCGTGTTCGCGGAGGCTCAACAGATACGCAGTATTTT.

The chain joins TRBV25-1 to TRBJ1-2, with D maybe TRBD1 (5 bases). V was cut by 6 bases and J by 4 bases, with 15 bases left in between. Germline-derived CDR1 and CDR2 are MGHDK and SYGVNS. CDR3 length: 14 amino acids. CDR3 coding DNA: TGTGCCAGCAGCGACGGGAGGGGCGGCTATGGCTACACCTTC. The encoded protein is CASSDGRGGYGYTF.

To note about this clone: Additional DNA sequences in this sample encode the identical CDR3. The chain employs TRBV12-3 or TRBV12-4 and TRBJ2-3; D is unresolved. The CDR3 is 12 residues long. Trimming left V 3 bases short and J 3 bases short, with 4 bases between. CDR3 residues: CASSLRTDTQYF. CDR3 bases: TGTGCCAGCAGTTTGAGGACAGATACGCAGTATTTT.

V and J are TRBV5-6 and TRBJ2-7; a weak D match, TRBD2 (6 bases). Germline V gene sequence: CDR1 SGHDT, CDR2 YYEEEE. The CDR3 totals 16 residues. V was clipped by 3 bases and J by 6 bases, with 22 bases between them. The CDR3 nucleotides are TGTGCCAGCAGCTCGGGGGTGTGGGAGCGCCGTGGCGAGCAGTACTTC. Its protein is CASSSGVWERRGEQYF.

The V and J genes are TRBV24-1 and TRBJ2-7; the D call may be TRBD1 or TRBD2 (5 bases each). V was clipped by 2 bases and J by 2 bases, with 15 bases between them. The CDR3 totals 16 residues. Germline V gene sequence: CDR1 KGHDR, CDR2 SFDVKD. CDR3: CATSDSPGPSPYEQYF. CDR3 coding DNA: TGTGCCACCAGTGATTCCCCGGGACCCTCTCCCTACGAGCAGTACTTC.

The chain employs TRBV18 and TRBJ1-5; no clear D gene. Trimming left V 2 bases short and J 7 bases short, with 15 bases between. Germline V gene data show CDR1 as KGHSH and CDR2 as LQKENI. This CDR3 spans 15 amino acids. The CDR3, as DNA: TGTGCCAGCTCACCAATTGGGGAGGGTTCGCAGCCCCAGCATTTT. It codes for CASSPIGEGSQPQHF.

Only a few counts were recorded for this clone. This rearrangement joins TRBV9 to TRBJ1-1; TRBD1 might be the D (5 bases). Germline V gene sequence: CDR1 SGDLS, CDR2 YYNGEE. The CDR3 is 14 residues long. The V end lost 3 bases, the J end lost 2 bases, and 11 bases lay between the germline ends. CDR3 amino acids: CASSAGQINTEAFF. The DNA for the CDR3 is TGTGCCAGCAGCGCCGGACAAATAAACACTGAAGCTTTCTTT.

This clone was observed once. J is TRBJ2-7 and V is TRBV30, with TRBD2 matching over 11 bases. CDR3 length equals 14 residues. V shed 2 bases, J shed 3 bases, and the junction held 3 bases outside the gene matches. Germline CDR1 GTSNPN, CDR2 SVGIG (reference sequence). As DNA, the CDR3 is TGTGCCTGGAGTCGTGGGACTAGCGGCTACGAGCAGTACTTC. Protein: CAWSRGTSGYEQYF.

This chain links TRBV7-9 with TRBJ1-2, with TRBD1 as a possible D gene (5 bases). V lost 2 bases to trimming and J lost 8 bases, with 12 bases between them. CDR1 and CDR2 (germline): SEHNR, FQNEAQ (reference sequence). The CDR3 spans 13 residues. The CDR3 reads CASSLQGAGGYTF. The CDR3 coding sequence is TGTGCCAGCAGCTTACAAGGGGCAGGCGGCTACACCTTC. The full variable domain, with the rest looked up from reference TRBV7-9 and TRBJ1-2, is DTGVSQNPRHKITKRGQNVTFRCDPISEHNRLYWYRQTLGQGPEFLTYFQNEAQLEKSRLLSDRFSAERPKGSFSTLEIQRTEQGDSAMYLCASSLQGAGGYTFGSGTRLTVV.

The V call is TRBV6-5, the J call TRBJ1-4, with 7 bases aligning to TRBD1. CDR1 is MNHEY and CDR2 is SVGAGI in the germline V gene. V lost 2 bases, J lost 2 bases, and 2 bases stayed unmatched. The CDR3 totals 15 residues. As DNA, the CDR3 is TGTGCCAGCAGTTACGAGGGGGCGACTAATGAAAAACTGTTTTTT. It encodes CASSYEGATNEKLFF.

The V call is TRBV3-1 (or the pseudogene TRBV3-2), the J call TRBJ2-1; 8 bases line up with TRBD2. Germline assignment: CDR1 LGHDT and CDR2 YNNKEL (reference sequence). There are 16 residues in the CDR3. The trim removed 3 bases at V and 2 bases at J, leaving 6 bases unmatched. The CDR3 nucleotides read TGTGCCAGCAGCCACTCCTCGGGGGGGACCTACAATGAGCAGTTCTTC. Translating gives CASSHSSGGTYNEQFF.

This chain joins TRBV3-1 (or the pseudogene TRBV3-2) and TRBJ1-1; TRBD1 matches 8 bases. Trimming cost V 4 bases and J 12 bases; bases outside gene matches: 10. The CDR3 has 13 residues. Germline-derived CDR1 and CDR2 are LGHDT and YNNKEL (reference sequence). Written as DNA, the CDR3 is TGTGCCAGCAGCCCTTCCAATCAGGGGGCGTCTTTCTTT. As protein: CASSPSNQGASFF.

V usage is TRBV5-6 and J usage is TRBJ2-7; D remains unclear. This CDR3 spans 12 amino acids. Germline assignment: CDR1 SGHDT and CDR2 YYEEEE. Deletions cut 4 bases from V and 2 bases from J, with 7 bases between. CDR3 in DNA: TGTGCCAGCAGCGGCCGACCCTACGAGCAGTACTTC. Amino acids: CASSGRPYEQYF.

The J gene is TRBJ2-3, the V gene TRBV27; D gene ambiguous. CDR1 and CDR2 from the germline V gene are MNHEY and SMNVEV (reference sequence). CDR3 length: 14 residues. The ends were cut back, 1 base at V and 3 bases at J, with 8 bases in the middle. The CDR3 nucleotides read TGTGCCAGCAGTTTATGGAAGGGAACAGATACGCAGTATTTT. It is translated as CASSLWKGTDTQYF.

The J gene is TRBJ2-4, the V gene TRBV7-9; D gene uncertain. With 1 base removed from V and 8 bases from J, the gap between germline ends came to 3 bases. The germline CDR1 and CDR2 sequences are SEHNR and FQNEAQ (reference sequence). CDR3 length: 11 amino acids. The CDR3: CASSLGDIQYF. The CDR3 DNA is TGTGCCAGCAGCTTAGGAGACATTCAGTACTTC. Combining the CDR3 with reference TRBV7-9 and TRBJ2-4 gives the whole variable domain DTGVSQNPRHKITKRGQNVTFRCDPISEHNRLYWYRQTLGQGPEFLTYFQNEAQLEKSRLLSDRFSAERPKGSFSTLEIQRTEQGDSAMYLCASSLGDIQYFGAGTRLSVL.

This clone has just one count. This chain uses TRBV7-9 with TRBJ2-7, with a possible D match to TRBD1 (6 bases). This CDR3 spans 14 amino acids. The germline CDR1 and CDR2 sequences are SEHNR and FQNEAQ (reference sequence). Trimming stripped 4 bases from V and 2 bases from J, with 12 bases between. CDR3 sequence reads: CASSSTGRPYEQYF. The CDR3 DNA is TGTGCCAGCAGCTCCACAGGGCGGCCCTACGAGCAGTACTTC.

V and J are TRBV4-1 and TRBJ1-4, with 9 bases lining up with TRBD1. The CDR3 has 15 residues. CDR1 is MGHRA and CDR2 is YSYEKL in the germline V gene. The V and J ends lost 4 bases and 7 bases, in that order; junction bases with no gene match: 7. The CDR3 here is CASSLGGTGSEKLFF. The CDR3 DNA sequence: TGCGCCAGCAGCCTGGGGGGGACAGGGAGTGAAAAACTGTTTTTT.